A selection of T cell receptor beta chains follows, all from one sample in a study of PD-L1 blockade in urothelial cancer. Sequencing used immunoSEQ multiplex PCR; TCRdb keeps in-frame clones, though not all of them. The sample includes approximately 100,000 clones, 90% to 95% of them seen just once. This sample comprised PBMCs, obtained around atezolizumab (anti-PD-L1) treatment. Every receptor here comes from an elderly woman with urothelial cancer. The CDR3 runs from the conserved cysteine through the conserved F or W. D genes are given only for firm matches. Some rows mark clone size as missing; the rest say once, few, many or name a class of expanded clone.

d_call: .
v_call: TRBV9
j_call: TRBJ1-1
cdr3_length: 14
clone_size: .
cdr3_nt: TGTGCCAGCAGCGTAGTACAAACAGGCACTGAAGCTTTCTTT
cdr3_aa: CASSVVQTGTEAFF

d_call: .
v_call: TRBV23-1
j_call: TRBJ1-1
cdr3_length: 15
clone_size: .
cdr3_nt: TGCGCCAGCAGTCAAGAGAACCTAGGGGCGACTGAAGCTTTCTTT
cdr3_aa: CASSQENLGATEAFF

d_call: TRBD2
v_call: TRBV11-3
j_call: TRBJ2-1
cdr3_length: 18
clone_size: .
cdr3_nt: TGTGCCAGCAGCCCATACGCCCCGATAGCGGGAGGGCCAAATGAGCAGTTCTTC
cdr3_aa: CASSPYAPIAGGPNEQFF

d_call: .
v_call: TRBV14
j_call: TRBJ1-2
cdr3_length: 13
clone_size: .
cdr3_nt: TGTGCCAGCAGCCTCAGGAATAACTATGGCTACACCTTC
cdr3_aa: CASSLRNNYGYTF

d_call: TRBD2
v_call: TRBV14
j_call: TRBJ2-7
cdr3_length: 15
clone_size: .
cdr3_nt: TGTGCCAGCAGCCAGGACCACGGGGGGTCCTACGAGCAGTACTTC
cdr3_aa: CASSQDHGGSYEQYF

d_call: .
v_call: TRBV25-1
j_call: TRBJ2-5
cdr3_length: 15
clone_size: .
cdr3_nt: TGTGCCAGCAGCTTCCAGCGGTCCCCCGGTGGGACCCAGTACTTC
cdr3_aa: CASSFQRSPGGTQYF

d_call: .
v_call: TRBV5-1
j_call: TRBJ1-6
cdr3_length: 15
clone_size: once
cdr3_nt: TGCGCCAGCAGCTTGGGCGGGGAAAATAATTCACCCCTCCACTTT
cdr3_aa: CASSLGGENNSPLHF

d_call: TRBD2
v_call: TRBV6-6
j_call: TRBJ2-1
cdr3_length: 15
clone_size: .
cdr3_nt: TGTGCCAGCAGTTACTCTCTAGCGGGAGGGAATGAGCAGTTCTTC
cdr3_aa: CASSYSLAGGNEQFF

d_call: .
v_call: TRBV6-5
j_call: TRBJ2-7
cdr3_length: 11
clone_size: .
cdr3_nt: TGTGCCAGCTCACAGGGAGGGACGCAGTACTTC
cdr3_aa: CASSQGGTQYF

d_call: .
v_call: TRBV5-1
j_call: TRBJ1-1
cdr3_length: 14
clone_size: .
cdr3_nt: TGCGCCAGCAGCAGAGGAGGGGCGGTCCCTGAAGCTTTCTTT
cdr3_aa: CASSRGGAVPEAFF

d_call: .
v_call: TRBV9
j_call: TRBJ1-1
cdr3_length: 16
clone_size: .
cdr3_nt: TGTGCCAGCAGCGTAGGGCCCACAGGGCGGGACACTGAAGCTTTCTTT
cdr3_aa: CASSVGPTGRDTEAFF

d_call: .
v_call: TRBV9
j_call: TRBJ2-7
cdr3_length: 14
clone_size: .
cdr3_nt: TGTGCCAGCAGCGTAGGTTTGATGTCGGTCGAGCAGTACTTC
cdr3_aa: CASSVGLMSVEQYF

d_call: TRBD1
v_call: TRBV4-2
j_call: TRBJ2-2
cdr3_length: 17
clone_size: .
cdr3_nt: TGTGCCAGCAGCCAGGGTCCTCTAACTCAGGGGGCCGGGGAGCTGTTTTTT
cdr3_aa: CASSQGPLTQGAGELFF

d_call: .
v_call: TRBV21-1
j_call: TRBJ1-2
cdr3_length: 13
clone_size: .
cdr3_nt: TGTGCCAGCAGGGTTAGACAGGGCTATGGCTACACCTTC
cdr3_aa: CASRVRQGYGYTF

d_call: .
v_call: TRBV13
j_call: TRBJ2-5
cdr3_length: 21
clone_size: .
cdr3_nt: TGTGCCAGCAGCTTAGTCCCCGCCGACAGAGACCAAATACAATTCCAAGAGACCCAGTACTTC
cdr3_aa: CASSLVPADRDQIQFQETQYF

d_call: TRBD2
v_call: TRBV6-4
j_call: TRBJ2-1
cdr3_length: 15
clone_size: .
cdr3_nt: TGTGCCAGCAGTGTGATTAGCGGGGCTAACAATGAGCAGTTCTTC
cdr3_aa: CASSVISGANNEQFF

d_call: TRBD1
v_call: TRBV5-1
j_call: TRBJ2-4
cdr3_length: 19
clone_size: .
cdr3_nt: TGCGCCAGCAGCGCCCCGACAGGGGTAGGGAACTTGGCCAAAAACATTCAGTACTTC
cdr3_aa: CASSAPTGVGNLAKNIQYF

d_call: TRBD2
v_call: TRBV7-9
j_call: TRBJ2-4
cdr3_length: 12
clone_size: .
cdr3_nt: TGTGCCAGCAGCTTAGCGGGGGGGACCTTGCGCTTC
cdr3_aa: CASSLAGGTLRF

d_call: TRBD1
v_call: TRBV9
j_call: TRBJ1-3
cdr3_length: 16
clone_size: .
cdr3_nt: TGTGCCAGCAGCCCCCAACAGGGGCTCTCTGGAAACACCATATATTTT
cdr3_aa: CASSPQQGLSGNTIYF

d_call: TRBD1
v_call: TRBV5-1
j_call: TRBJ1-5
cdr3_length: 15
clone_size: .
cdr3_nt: TGCGCCAGCAGCTTGGTGACAGGGTTTGATCAGCCCCAGCATTTT
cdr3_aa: CASSLVTGFDQPQHF

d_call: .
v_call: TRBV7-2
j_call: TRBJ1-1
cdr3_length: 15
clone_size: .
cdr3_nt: TGTGCCAGCAGCCCACGGCCGGGGGGGAACACTGAAGCTTTCTTT
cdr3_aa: CASSPRPGGNTEAFF

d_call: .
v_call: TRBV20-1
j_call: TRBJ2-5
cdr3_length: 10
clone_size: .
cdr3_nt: TGCAGTGCTAGAGCGGAGACCCAGTACTTC
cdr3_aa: CSARAETQYF

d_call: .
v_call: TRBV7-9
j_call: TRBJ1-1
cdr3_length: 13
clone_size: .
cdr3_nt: TGTGCCAGCAGCTTAGCCGGCGGGGGTGAAGCTTTCTTT
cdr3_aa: CASSLAGGGEAFF

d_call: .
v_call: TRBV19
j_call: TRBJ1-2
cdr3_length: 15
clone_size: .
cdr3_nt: TGTGCCAGTAGTGGCCAGGGGCGGTTAAACTATGGCTACACCTTC
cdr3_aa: CASSGQGRLNYGYTF

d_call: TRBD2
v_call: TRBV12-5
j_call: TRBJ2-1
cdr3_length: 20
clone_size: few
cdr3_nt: TGTGCTAGTGGTTTGAGCGCGGGACTAGCGGGCGGGGGGGCCTACAATGAGCAGTTCTTC
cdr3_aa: CASGLSAGLAGGGAYNEQFF

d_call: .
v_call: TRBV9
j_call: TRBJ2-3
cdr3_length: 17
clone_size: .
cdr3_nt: TGTGCCAGCAGCGTAGACCTCAGTGGGGCTAGCACAGATACGCAGTATTTT
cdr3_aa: CASSVDLSGASTDTQYF